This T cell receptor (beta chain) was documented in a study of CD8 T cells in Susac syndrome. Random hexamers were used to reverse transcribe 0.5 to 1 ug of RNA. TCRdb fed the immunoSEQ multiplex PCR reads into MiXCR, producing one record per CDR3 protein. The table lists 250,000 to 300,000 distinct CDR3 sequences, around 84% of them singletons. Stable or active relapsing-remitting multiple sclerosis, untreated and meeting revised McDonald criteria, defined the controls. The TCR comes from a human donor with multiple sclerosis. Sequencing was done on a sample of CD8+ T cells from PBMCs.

Written as DNA, the CDR3 is TGCAGTGCTAGTCGGGGACAGTCCCTTCGAGCAGTTCGGTTCTTC. Translation: CSASRGQSLRAVRFF. The chain uses TRBV20-1 and TRBJ2-1; TRBD1 matches at 7 bases. This CDR3 spans 15 amino acids. Germline V gives CDR1 DFQATT, CDR2 SNEGSKA (reference sequence). The J segment lost 15 bases and the V segment lost 3 bases, leaving 20 bases of the junction unmatched.